This T cell receptor beta chain was retrieved from a study of identical twins. TCRdb re-called the 5' RACE reads through MiXCR, storing one row per CDR3 protein. Here the sample spans roughly 690,000 distinct CDR3 sequences, around 6% being singletons. In this sample, this clonotype turned up a few times. This clonotype was sampled from a man younger than 35 in good health. Sequencing was done on a sample of naive T cells sorted from blood.

The chain's CDR3 is CASSQEWIYEQYF. The CDR3 nucleotides are TGTGCCAGCAGCCAAGAGTGGATCTACGAGCAGTACTTC. The genes are TRBV3-1 and TRBJ2-7; D is ambiguous. The CDR3 sequence is 13 residues long. V was clipped by 0 bases and J by 3 bases, with 6 bases between them. The germline CDR1 and CDR2 sequences are LGHDT and YNNKEL (reference sequence).